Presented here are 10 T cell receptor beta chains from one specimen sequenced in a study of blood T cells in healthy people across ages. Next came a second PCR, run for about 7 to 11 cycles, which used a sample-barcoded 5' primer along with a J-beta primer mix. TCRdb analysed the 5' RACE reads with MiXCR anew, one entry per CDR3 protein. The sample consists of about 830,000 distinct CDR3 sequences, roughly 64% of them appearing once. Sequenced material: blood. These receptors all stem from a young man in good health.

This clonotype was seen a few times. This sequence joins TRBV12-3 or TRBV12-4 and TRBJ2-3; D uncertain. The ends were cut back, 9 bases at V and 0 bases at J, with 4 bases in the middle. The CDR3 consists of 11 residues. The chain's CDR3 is CARASTDTQYF. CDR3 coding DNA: TGTGCCAGAGCGAGCACAGATACGCAGTATTTT.

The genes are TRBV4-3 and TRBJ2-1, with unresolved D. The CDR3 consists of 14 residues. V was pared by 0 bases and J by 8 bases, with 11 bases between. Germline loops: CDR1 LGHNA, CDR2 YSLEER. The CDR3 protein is CASSQDTNWDEQFF. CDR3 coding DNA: TGCGCCAGCAGCCAAGATACGAACTGGGATGAGCAGTTCTTC.

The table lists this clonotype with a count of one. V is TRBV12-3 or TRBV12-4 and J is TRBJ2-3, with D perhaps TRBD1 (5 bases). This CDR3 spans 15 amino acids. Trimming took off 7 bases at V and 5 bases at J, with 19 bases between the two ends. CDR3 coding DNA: TGTGCCAGCACCAGGGAATATCACTTTGGAGATACGCAGTATTTT. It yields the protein CASTREYHFGDTQYF.

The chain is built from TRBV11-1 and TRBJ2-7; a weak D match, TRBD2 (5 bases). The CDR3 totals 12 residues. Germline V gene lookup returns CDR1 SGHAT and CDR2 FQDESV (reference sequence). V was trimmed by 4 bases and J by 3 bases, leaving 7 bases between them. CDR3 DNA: TGTGCCAGCAGCTACGACTACTACGAGCAGTACTTC. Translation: CASSYDYYEQYF.

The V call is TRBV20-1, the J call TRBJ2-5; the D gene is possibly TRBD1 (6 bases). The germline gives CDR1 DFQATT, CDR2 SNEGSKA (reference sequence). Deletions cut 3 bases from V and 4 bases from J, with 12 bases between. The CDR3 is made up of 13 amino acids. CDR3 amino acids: CSARDTGIETQYF. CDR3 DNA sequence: TGCAGTGCTAGGGACACAGGGATAGAGACCCAGTACTTC.

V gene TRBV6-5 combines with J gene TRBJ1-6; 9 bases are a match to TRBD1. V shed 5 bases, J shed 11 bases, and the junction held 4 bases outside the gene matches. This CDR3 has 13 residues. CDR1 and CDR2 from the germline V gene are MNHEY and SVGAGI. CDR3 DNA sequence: TGTGCCAGCAGTGACGGACAGGGGACACCCCTCCACTTT. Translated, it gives CASSDGQGTPLHF.

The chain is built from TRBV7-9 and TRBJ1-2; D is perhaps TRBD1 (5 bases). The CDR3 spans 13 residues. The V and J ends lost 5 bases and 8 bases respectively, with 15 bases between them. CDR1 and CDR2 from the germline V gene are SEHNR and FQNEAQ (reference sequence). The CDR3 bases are TGTGCCAGCAGCGTAGAAGCGACAGACGGCTACACCTTC. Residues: CASSVEATDGYTF. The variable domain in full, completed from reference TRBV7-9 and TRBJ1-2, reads DTGVSQNPRHKITKRGQNVTFRCDPISEHNRLYWYRQTLGQGPEFLTYFQNEAQLEKSRLLSDRFSAERPKGSFSTLEIQRTEQGDSAMYLCASSVEATDGYTFGSGTRLTVV.

This CDR3 reads CASSITAAGTLNTGELFF. The CDR3 DNA sequence: TGTGCCAGCAGCATCACAGCGGCTGGGACTCTGAACACCGGGGAGCTGTTTTTT. The chain has TRBV7-6 and TRBJ2-2; D may be TRBD2 (6 bases). This CDR3 contains 18 residues. Germline V gene sequence: CDR1 SGHVS, CDR2 FNYEAQ. V was shortened by 5 bases and J by 1 base, with 20 bases between the two germline ends.

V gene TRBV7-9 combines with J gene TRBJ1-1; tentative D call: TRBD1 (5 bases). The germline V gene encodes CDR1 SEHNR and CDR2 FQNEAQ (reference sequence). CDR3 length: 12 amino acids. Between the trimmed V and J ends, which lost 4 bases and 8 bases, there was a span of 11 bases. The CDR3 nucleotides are TGTGCCAGCAGCTATCGACAGATAGAAGCTTTCTTT. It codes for CASSYRQIEAFF.

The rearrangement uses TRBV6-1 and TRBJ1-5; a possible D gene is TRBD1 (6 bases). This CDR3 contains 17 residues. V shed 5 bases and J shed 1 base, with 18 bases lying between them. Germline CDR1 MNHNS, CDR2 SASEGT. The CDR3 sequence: CASSLQRGTGSNQPQHF. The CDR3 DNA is TGTGCCAGCAGTCTCCAAAGGGGAACAGGGAGCAATCAGCCCCAGCATTTT.